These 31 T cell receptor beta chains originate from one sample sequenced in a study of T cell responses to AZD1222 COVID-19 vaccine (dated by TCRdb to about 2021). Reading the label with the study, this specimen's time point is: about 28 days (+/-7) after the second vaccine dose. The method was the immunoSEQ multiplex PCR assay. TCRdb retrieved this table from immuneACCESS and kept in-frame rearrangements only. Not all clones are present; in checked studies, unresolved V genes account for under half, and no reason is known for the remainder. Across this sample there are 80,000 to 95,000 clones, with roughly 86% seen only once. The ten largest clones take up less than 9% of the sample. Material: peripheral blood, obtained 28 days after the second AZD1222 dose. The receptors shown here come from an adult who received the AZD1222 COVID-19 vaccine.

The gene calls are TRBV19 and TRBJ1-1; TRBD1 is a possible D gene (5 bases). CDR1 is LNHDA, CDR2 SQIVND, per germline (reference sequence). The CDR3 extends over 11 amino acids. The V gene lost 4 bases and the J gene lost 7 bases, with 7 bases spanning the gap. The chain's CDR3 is CASSRTIEAFF. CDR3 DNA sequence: TGTGCCAGTAGTAGGACAATTGAAGCTTTCTTT.

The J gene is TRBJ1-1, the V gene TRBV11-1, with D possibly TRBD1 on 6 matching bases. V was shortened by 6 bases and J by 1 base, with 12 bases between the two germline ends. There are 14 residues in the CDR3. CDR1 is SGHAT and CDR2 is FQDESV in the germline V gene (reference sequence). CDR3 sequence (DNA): TGTGCCAGCAGTGACAGGAGAACGAACACTGAAGCTTTCTTT. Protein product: CASSDRRTNTEAFF.

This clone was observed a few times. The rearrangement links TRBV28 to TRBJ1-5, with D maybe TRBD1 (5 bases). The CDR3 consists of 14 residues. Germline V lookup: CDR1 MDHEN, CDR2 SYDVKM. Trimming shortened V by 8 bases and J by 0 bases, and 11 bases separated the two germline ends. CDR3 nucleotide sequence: TGTGCCAGCCTGAACGGGGGTAGCAATCAGCCCCAGCATTTT. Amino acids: CASLNGGSNQPQHF.

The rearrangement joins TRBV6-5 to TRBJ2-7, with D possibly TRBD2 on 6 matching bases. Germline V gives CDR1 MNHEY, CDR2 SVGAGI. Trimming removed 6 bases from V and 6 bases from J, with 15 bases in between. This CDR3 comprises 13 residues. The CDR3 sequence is CASSPHGGFEQYF. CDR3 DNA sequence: TGTGCCAGCAGCCCCCATGGGGGGTTCGAGCAGTACTTC.

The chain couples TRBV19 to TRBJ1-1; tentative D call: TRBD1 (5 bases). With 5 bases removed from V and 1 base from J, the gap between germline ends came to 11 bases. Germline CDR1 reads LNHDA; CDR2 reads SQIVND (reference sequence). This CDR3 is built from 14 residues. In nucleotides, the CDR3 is TGTGCCAGTAGTTGGGGACTATCGAACACTGAAGCTTTCTTT. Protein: CASSWGLSNTEAFF.

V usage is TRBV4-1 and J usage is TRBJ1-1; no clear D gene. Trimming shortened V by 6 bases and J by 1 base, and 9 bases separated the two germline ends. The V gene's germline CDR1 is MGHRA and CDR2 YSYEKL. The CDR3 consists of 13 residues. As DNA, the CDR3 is TGCGCCAGCAGTCGTGACGGGAACACTGAAGCTTTCTTT. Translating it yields CASSRDGNTEAFF.

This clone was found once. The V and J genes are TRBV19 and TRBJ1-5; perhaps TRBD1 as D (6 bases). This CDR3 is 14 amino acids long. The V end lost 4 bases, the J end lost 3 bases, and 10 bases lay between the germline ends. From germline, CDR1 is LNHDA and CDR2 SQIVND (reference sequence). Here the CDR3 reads CASSTTGNNQPQHF. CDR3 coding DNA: TGTGCCAGTAGTACTACAGGGAACAATCAGCCCCAGCATTTT.

In DNA form, the CDR3 reads TGTGCCAGCAGCTCTCCTACTATGCTACAAGAGACCCAGTACTTC. Amino acids: CASSSPTMLQETQYF. This rearrangement joins TRBV5-4 to TRBJ2-5; D uncertain. Trimming pared 3 bases from V and 2 bases from J, leaving 14 bases between. The CDR3 has 15 amino acids. Germline CDR1 reads SGHNT; CDR2 reads YYREEE (reference sequence).

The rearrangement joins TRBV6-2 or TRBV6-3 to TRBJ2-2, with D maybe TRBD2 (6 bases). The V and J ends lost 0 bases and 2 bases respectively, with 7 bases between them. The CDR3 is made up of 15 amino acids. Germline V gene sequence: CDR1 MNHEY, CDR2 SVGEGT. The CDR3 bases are TGTGCCAGCAGTTACTCAGCGGGTAACACCGGGGAGCTGTTTTTT. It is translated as CASSYSAGNTGELFF.

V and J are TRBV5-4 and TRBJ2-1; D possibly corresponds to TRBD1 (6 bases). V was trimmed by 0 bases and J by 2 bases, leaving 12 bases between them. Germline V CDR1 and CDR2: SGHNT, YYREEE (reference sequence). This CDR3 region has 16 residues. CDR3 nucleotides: TGTGCCAGCAGCTTGGGGTGGGGGCTGGCCTACAATGAGCAGTTCTTC. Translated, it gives CASSLGWGLAYNEQFF.

This CDR3 is CASSIGGAGELFF. The DNA of the CDR3 is TGTGCCAGTAGTATAGGGGGCGCCGGGGAGCTGTTTTTT. The chain joins TRBV19 to TRBJ2-2; D is possibly TRBD1 (5 bases). Germline CDR1 reads LNHDA; CDR2 reads SQIVND (reference sequence). Trimming took 1 base from V and 6 from J, leaving 6 bases between them. The CDR3 sequence is 13 residues long.

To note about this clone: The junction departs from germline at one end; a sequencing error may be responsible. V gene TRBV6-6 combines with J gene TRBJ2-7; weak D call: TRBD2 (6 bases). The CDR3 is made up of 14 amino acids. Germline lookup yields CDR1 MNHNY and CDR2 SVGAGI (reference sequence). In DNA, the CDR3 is TGTGCCAGCCGCTTCCTCGGGACTTCCTACGAACAGTACTTC. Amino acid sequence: CASRFLGTSYEQYF.

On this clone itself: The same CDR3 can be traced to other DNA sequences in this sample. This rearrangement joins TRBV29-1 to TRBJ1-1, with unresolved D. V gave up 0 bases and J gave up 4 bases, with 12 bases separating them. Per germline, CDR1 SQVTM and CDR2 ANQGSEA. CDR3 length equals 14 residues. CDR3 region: CSVEDRRWGTEAFF. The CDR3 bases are TGCAGCGTTGAAGATCGAAGGTGGGGCACTGAAGCTTTCTTT.

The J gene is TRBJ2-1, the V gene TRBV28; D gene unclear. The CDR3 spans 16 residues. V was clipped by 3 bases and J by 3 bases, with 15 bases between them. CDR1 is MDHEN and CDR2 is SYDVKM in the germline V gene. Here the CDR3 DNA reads TGTGCCAGCAGTTTGCCCGACTTGCCCCGCTACAATGAGCAGTTCTTC. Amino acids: CASSLPDLPRYNEQFF.

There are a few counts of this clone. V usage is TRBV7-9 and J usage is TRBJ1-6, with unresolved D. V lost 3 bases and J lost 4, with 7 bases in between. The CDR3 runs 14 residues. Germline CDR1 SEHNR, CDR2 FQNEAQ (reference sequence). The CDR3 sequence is CASSFDGYNSPLHF. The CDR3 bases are TGTGCCAGCAGCTTCGACGGGTATAATTCACCCCTCCACTTT.

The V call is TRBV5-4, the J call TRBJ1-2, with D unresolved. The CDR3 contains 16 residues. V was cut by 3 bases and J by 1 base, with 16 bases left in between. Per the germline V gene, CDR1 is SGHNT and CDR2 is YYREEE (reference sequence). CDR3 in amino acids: CASSSALIDGNYGYTF. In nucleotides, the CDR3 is TGTGCCAGCAGCTCCGCCCTCATAGACGGTAACTATGGCTACACCTTC.

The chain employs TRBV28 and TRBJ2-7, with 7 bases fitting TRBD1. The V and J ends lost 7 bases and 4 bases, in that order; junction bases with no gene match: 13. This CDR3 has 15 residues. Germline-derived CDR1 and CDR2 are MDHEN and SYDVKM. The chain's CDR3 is CASTLGDRVRYEQYF. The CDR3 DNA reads TGTGCCAGCACCCTGGGCGACAGGGTCAGATACGAGCAGTACTTC.

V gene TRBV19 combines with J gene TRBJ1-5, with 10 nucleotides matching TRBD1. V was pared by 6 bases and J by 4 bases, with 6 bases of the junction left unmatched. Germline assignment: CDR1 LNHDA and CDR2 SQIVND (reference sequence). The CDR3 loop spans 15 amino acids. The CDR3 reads CASRGQGNMNQPQHF. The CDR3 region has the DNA TGTGCCAGTAGGGGACAGGGGAATATGAATCAGCCCCAGCATTTT. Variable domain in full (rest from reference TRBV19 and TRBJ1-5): DGGITQSPKYLFRKEGQNVTLSCEQNLNHDAMYWYRQDPGQGLRLIYYSQIVNDFQKGDIAEGYSVSREKKESFPLTVTSAQKNPTAFYLCASRGQGNMNQPQHFGDGTRLSIL.

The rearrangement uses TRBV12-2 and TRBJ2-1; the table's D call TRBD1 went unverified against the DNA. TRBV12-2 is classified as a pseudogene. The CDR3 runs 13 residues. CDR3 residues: CASRLYRNNEQFF. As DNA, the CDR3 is TGTGCAAGTCGCCTATACAGAAACAATGAGCAGTTCTTC.

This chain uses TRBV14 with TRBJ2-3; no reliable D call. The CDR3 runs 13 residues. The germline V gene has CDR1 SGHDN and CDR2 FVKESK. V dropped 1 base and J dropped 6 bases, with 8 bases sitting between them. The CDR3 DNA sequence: TGTGCCAGCAGCCAAGGCGCCCGGGATACGCAGTATTTT. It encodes CASSQGARDTQYF.

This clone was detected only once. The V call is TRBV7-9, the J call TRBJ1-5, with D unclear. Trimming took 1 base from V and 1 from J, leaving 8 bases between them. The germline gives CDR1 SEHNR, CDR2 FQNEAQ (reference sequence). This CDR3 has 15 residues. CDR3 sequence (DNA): TGTGCCAGCAGCTTAGGATACGGAAGCAATCAGCCCCAGCATTTT. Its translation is CASSLGYGSNQPQHF.

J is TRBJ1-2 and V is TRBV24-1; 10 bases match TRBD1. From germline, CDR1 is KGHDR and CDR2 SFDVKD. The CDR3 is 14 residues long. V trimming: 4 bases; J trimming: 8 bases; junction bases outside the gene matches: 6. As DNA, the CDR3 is TGTGCCACCAGTGAGAGACAGGGGGCGCGAGGCTACACCTTC. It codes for CATSERQGARGYTF.

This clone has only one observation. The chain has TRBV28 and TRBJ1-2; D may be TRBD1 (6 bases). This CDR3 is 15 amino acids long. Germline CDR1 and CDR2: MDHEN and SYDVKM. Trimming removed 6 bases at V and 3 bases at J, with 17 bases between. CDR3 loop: CASRVFGGHYYGYTF. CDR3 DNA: TGTGCCAGCAGAGTTTTCGGGGGGCATTACTATGGCTACACCTTC.

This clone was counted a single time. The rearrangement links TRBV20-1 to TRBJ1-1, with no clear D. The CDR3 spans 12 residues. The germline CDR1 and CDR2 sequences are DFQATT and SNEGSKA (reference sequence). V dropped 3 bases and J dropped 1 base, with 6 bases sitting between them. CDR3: CSASIRNTEAFF. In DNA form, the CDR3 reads TGCAGTGCTAGTATCCGGAACACTGAAGCTTTCTTT.

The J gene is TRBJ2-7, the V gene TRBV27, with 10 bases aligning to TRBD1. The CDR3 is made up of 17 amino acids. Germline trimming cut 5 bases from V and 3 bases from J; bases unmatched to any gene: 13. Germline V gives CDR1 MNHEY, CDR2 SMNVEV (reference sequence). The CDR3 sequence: CASSPGQGRPGDYEQYF. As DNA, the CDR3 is TGTGCCAGCAGTCCGGGACAGGGGAGGCCGGGCGACTACGAGCAGTACTTC.

The chain's CDR3 is CASSPRKAGQGVSNQPQHF. Here the CDR3 DNA reads TGTGCCAGCAGCCCCCGTAAAGCCGGACAGGGGGTTAGCAATCAGCCCCAGCATTTT. The gene calls are TRBV7-8 and TRBJ1-5; 10 bases match TRBD1. Germline assignment: CDR1 SGHVS and CDR2 FQNEAQ. The CDR3 is 19 amino acids. V was clipped by 5 bases and J by 0 bases; unmatched bases: 13. The full variable domain, completed using reference TRBV7-8 and TRBJ1-5, is GAGVSQSPRYKVAKRGQDVALRCDPISGHVSLFWYQQALGQGPEFLTYFQNEAQLDKSGLPSDRFFAERPEGSVSTLKIQRTQQEDSAVYLCASSPRKAGQGVSNQPQHFGDGTRLSIL.

CDR3 in amino acids: CASSLITAYTEAFF. CDR3 DNA: TGTGCCAGCAGTTTAATTACAGCTTACACTGAAGCTTTCTTT. The genes are TRBV28 and TRBJ1-1; D is unclear. The CDR3 consists of 14 residues. Germline CDR1 reads MDHEN; CDR2 reads SYDVKM. Trimming stripped 2 bases from V and 3 bases from J, with 10 bases between.

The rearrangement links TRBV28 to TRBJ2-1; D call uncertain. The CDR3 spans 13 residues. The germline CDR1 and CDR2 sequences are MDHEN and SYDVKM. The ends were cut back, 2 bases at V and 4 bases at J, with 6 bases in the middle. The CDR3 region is CASSLMGYNEQFF. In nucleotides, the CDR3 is TGTGCCAGCAGTTTAATGGGGTACAATGAGCAGTTCTTC.

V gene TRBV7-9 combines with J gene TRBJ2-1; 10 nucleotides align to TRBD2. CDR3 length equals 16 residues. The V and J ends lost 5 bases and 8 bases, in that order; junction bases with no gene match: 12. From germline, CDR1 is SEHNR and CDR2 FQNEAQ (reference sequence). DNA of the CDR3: TGTGCCAGCAGCAATCCCCAGCGGGAGGGATGGGATGAGCAGTTCTTC. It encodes CASSNPQREGWDEQFF.

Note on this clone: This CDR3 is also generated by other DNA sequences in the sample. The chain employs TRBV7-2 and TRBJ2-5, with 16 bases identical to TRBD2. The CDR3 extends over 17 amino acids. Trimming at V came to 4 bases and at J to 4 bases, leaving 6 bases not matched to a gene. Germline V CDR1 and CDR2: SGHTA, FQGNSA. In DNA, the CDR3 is TGTGCCAGCAGCTCTCCGGGACTAGCGGGAGGGCGAGAGACCCAGTACTTC. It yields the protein CASSSPGLAGGRETQYF.

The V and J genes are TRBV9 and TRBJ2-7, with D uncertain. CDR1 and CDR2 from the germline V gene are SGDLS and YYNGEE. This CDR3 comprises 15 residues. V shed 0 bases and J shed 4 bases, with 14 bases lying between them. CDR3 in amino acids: CASSVDSMAYYEQYF. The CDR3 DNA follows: TGTGCCAGCAGCGTAGATAGTATGGCTTATTACGAGCAGTACTTC.